These T cell receptor beta chains were read from a single sample in a study of shared clonotypes between healthy human individuals. The method was immunoSEQ multiplex PCR; TCRdb's version includes in-frame clones alone and lacks a portion of them. This sample has nearly 2 million clones; approximately 95% occur once, and the top ten carry around 1.2%. Sequenced: naive CD8+ T cells sorted from blood. Receptors were obtained from a man between 18 and 35 years old in good health. CDR3s include the opening cysteine and the closing phenylalanine or tryptophan. The D gene is left open where the match is weak.

J gene: TRBJ2-2
V gene: TRBV15
D gene: TRBD1
CDR3 protein: CATSGDRVNTGELFF
CDR3 DNA: TGTGCCACCAGTGGGGACAGGGTGAACACCGGGGAGCTGTTTTTT

J gene: TRBJ2-6
V gene: TRBV5-1
D gene: NA
CDR3 protein: CASSLTTISSGANVLTF
CDR3 DNA: TGCGCCAGCAGCTTGACCACCATCAGCTCTGGGGCCAACGTCCTGACTTTC

J gene: TRBJ2-7
V gene: TRBV29-1
D gene: NA
CDR3 protein: CSVEGTSWPYEQYF
CDR3 DNA: TGCAGCGTTGAGGGAACATCCTGGCCCTACGAGCAGTACTTC

J gene: TRBJ2-2
V gene: TRBV29-1
D gene: NA
CDR3 protein: CSVKAANTGELFF
CDR3 DNA: TGCAGCGTTAAGGCCGCGAACACCGGGGAGCTGTTTTTT

J gene: TRBJ1-5
V gene: TRBV2
D gene: TRBD1
CDR3 protein: CASSEWTGDNQPQHF
CDR3 DNA: TGTGCCAGCAGTGAGTGGACAGGGGACAATCAGCCCCAGCATTTT

J gene: TRBJ2-7
V gene: TRBV5-4
D gene: NA
CDR3 protein: CASSLITEISSYEQYF
CDR3 DNA: TGTGCCAGCAGCCTGATCACCGAAATTAGCTCCTACGAGCAGTACTTC

J gene: TRBJ1-6
V gene: TRBV30
D gene: TRBD1
CDR3 protein: CAWSLGQGDSPLHF
CDR3 DNA: TGTGCCTGGAGCCTCGGACAGGGCGATTCACCCCTCCACTTT

J gene: TRBJ1-1
V gene: TRBV11-2
D gene: NA
CDR3 protein: CASSLDPGMAEAFF
CDR3 DNA: TGTGCCAGCAGCTTAGATCCGGGGATGGCTGAAGCTTTCTTT

J gene: TRBJ2-2
V gene: TRBV6-5
D gene: NA
CDR3 protein: CASSPIFGGELFF
CDR3 DNA: TGTGCCAGCAGCCCTATCTTCGGCGGGGAGCTGTTTTTT

J gene: TRBJ2-7
V gene: TRBV4-3
D gene: NA
CDR3 protein: CASSQDAGTSYEQYF
CDR3 DNA: TGCGCCAGCAGCCAAGATGCCGGGACAAGCTACGAGCAGTACTTC

J gene: TRBJ1-1
V gene: TRBV5-4
D gene: NA
CDR3 protein: CASSLEVGTEAFF
CDR3 DNA: TGTGCCAGCAGCTTGGAAGTGGGCACTGAAGCTTTCTTT